This entry features one TCR beta chain sequence. This sample was included in a study of regulatory T cells in long-lasting Graves disease. Time point: persistent/refractory GD, antithyroid drugs over 5 years with positive TRAb. With RNA extracted from PBMCs as input, the TCR library was made. CDR3-region Arm-PCR and iRepertoire HTBI primers produced the TCR beta libraries. TCRdb passed the multiplex PCR reads through MiXCR, listing each CDR3 protein once. Among about 470,000 distinct CDR3 sequences listed, less than 25% were seen once. Source: peripheral blood mononuclear cells (PBMCs), taken when the disease was refractory, from a patient treated with antithyroid drugs. The receptor was isolated from a female donor with Graves disease.

The CDR3 is CASSPAGQGARYEQYF. CDR3 bases: TGCGCCAGCAGCCCAGCAGGACAGGGGGCCCGCTACGAGCAGTACTTC. The chain couples TRBV4-1 to TRBJ2-7; TRBD1 agrees at 11 bases. The CDR3 contains 16 residues. Trimming at V came to 4 bases and at J to 3 bases, leaving 8 bases not matched to a gene. In germline, CDR1 is MGHRA, CDR2 YSYEKL.